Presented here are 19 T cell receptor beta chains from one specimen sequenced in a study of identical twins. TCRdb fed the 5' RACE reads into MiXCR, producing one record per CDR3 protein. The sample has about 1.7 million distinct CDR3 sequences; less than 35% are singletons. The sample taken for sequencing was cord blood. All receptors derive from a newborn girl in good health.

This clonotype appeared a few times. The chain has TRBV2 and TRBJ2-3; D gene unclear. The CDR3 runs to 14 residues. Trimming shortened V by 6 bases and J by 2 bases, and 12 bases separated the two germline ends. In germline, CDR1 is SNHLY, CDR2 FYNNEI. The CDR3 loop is CASRARLNTDTQYF. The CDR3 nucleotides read TGTGCCAGCAGGGCTCGACTGAACACAGATACGCAGTATTTT. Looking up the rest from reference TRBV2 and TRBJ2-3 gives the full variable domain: EPEVTQTPSHQVTQMGQEVILRCVPISNHLYFYWYRQILGQKVEFLVSFYNNEISEKSEIFDDQFSVERPDGSNFTLKIRSTKLEDSAMYFCASRARLNTDTQYFGPGTRLTVL.

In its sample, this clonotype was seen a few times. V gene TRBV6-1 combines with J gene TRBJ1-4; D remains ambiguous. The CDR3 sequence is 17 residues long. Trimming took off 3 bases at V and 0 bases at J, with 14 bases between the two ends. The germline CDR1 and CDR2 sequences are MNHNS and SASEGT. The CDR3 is CASSERPLAATNEKLFF. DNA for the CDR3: TGTGCCAGCAGTGAGAGACCTCTCGCGGCAACTAATGAAAAACTGTTTTTT.

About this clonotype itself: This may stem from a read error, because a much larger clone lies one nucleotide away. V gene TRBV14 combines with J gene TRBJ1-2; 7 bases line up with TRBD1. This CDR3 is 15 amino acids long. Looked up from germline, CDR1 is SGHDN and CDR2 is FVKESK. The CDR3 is CASSHNRGANYGCTF. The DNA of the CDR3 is TGTGCCAGCAGCCATAACAGGGGAGCTAACTATGGCTGCACCTTC.

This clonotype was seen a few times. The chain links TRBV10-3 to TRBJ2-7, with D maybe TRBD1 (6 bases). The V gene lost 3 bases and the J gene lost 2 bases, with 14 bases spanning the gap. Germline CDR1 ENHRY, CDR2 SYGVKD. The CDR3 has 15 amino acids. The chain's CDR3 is CAISEIKQGTYEQYF. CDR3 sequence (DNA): TGTGCCATCAGTGAAATTAAACAGGGAACCTACGAGCAGTACTTC.

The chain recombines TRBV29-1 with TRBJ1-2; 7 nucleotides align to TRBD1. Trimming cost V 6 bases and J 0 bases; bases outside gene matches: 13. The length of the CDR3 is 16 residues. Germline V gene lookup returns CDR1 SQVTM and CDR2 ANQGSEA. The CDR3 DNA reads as TGCAGCGTCCTCTCAGGGGGGCAGGGTGCTAACTATGGCTACACCTTC. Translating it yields CSVLSGGQGANYGYTF.

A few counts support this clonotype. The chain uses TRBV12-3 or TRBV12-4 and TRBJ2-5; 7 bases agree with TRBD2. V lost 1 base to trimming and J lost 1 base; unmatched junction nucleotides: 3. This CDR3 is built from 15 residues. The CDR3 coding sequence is TGTGCCAGCAGTTTAGGGGACTACCGCCAAGAGACCCAGTACTTC. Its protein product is CASSLGDYRQETQYF.

CDR3: CASSPSRGDTEAFF. The CDR3 DNA is TGCGCCAGCAGCCCGAGTCGGGGGGACACTGAAGCTTTCTTT. V usage is TRBV5-1 and J usage is TRBJ1-1, with D possibly being TRBD1 (5 bases). The CDR3 has 14 amino acids. Germline assignment: CDR1 SGHRS and CDR2 YFSETQ. Trimming cost V 4 bases and J 3 bases, with 13 bases left between them.

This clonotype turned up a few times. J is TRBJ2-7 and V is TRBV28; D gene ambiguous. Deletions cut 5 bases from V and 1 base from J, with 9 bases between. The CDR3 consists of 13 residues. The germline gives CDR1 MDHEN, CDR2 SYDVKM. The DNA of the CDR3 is TGTGCCAGCAGTATTCCCATGTCCTACGAGCAGTACTTC. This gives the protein CASSIPMSYEQYF.

CDR3 DNA sequence: TGCAGCGTTGTAAGGCTCACTGAAGCTTTCTTT. Translation: CSVVRLTEAFF. The chain recombines TRBV29-1 with TRBJ1-1; D gene unclear. Trimming removed 4 bases from V and 4 bases from J, with 7 bases in between. The germline CDR1 and CDR2 sequences are SQVTM and ANQGSEA. This CDR3 spans 11 amino acids.

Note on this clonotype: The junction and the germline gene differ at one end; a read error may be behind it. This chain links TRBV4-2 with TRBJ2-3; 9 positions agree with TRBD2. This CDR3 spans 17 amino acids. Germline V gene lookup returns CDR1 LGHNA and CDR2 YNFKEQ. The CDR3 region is CAGSQGGEGLAGNTQYF. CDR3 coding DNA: TGTGCCGGCAGCCAAGGCGGGGAGGGACTAGCAGGCAATACGCAGTATTTT.

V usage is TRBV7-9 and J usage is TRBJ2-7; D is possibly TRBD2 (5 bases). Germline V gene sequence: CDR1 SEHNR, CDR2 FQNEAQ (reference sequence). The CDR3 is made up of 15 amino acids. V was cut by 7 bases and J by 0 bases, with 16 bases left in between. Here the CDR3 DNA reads TGTGCCAGCACCGATAAGGACTTCTCCTCCTACGAGCAGTACTTC. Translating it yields CASTDKDFSSYEQYF. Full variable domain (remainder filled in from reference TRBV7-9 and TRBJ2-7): DTGVSQNPRHKITKRGQNVTFRCDPISEHNRLYWYRQTLGQGPEFLTYFQNEAQLEKSRLLSDRFSAERPKGSFSTLEIQRTEQGDSAMYLCASTDKDFSSYEQYFGPGTRLTVT.

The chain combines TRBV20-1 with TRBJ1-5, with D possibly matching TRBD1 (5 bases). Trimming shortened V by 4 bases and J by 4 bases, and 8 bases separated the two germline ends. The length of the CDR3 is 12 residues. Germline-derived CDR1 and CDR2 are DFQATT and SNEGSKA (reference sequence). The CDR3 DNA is TGCAGTGCTATACCAGGGAATCAGCCCCAGCATTTT. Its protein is CSAIPGNQPQHF.

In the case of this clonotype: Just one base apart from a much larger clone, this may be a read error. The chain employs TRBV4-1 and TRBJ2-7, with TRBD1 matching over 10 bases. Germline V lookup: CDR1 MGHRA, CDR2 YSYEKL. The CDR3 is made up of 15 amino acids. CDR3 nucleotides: TGCGCCGGCAGCCATCTCGGGACAGGGGCCTACGAGCAGTACTTC. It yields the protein CAGSHLGTGAYEQYF.

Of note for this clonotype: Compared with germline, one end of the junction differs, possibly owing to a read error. Here the CDR3 DNA reads TGTGCCAGCAGCCTGGACAACTACGATGAGCATTTCTTC. It encodes CASSLDNYDEHFF. The J gene is TRBJ2-1, the V gene TRBV7-9, with D perhaps matching TRBD1 (5 bases). Germline CDR1 reads SEHNR; CDR2 reads FQNEAQ (reference sequence). The CDR3 extends over 13 amino acids. Full variable domain (missing parts from reference TRBV7-9 and TRBJ2-1): DTGVSQNPRHKITKRGQNVTFRCDPISEHNRLYWYRQTLGQGPEFLTYFQNEAQLEKSRLLSDRFSAERPKGSFSTLEIQRTEQGDSAMYLCASSLDNYDEHFFGPGTRLTVL.

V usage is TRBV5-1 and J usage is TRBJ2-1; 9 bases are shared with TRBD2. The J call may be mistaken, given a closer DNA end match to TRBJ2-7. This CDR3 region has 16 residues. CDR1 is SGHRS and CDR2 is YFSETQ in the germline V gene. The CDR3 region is CASSFAGTSKYNEQYF. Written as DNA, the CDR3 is TGCGCCAGCAGCTTTGCCGGGACTAGCAAATACAATGAGCAGTACTTC.

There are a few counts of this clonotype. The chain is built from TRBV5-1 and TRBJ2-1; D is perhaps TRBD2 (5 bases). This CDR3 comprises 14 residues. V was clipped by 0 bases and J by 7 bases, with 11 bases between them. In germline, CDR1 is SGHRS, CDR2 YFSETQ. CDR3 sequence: CASSLATGLNEQFF. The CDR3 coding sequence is TGCGCCAGCAGCTTGGCCACCGGACTGAATGAGCAGTTCTTC.

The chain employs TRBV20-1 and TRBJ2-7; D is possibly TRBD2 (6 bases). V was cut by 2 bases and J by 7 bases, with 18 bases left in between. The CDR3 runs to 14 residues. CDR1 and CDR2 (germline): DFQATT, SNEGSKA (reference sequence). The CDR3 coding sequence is TGCAGTGCTAGACGGACTATCTCCTACAATGAGCAGTACTTC. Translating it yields CSARRTISYNEQYF.

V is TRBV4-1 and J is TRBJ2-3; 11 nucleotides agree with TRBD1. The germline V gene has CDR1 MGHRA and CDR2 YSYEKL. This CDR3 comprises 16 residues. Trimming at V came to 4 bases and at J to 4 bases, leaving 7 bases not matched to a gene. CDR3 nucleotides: TGCGCCAGCAGCCGCCTACCGGGACAGGGGGCAGATACGCAGTATTTT. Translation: CASSRLPGQGADTQYF.

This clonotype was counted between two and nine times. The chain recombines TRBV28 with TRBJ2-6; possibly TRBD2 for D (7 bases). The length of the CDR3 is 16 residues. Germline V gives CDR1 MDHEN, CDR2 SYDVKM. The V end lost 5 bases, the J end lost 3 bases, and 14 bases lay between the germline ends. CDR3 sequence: CASSHDGGLGANVLTF. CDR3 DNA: TGTGCCAGCAGTCATGACGGGGGGCTTGGGGCCAACGTCCTGACTTTC.